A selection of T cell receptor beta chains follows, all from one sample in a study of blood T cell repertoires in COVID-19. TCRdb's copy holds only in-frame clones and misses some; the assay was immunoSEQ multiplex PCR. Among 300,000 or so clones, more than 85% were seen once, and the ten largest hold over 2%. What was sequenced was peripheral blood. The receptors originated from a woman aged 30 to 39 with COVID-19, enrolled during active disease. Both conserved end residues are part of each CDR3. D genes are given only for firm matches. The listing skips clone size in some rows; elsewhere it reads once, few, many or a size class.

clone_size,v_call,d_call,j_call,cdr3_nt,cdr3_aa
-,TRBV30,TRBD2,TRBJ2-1,TGTGCCTGGAGTCGATCTCGGACTAGCGGGAGCTACAATGAGCAGTTCTTC,CAWSRSRTSGSYNEQFF
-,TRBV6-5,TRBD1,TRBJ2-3,TGTGCCGCCGGACAGGGAAGCCCAGATACGCAGTATTTT,CAAGQGSPDTQYF
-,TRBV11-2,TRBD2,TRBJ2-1,TGTGCCAGCAGCCAAGGACTAGCGGCCAATGAGCAGTTCTTC,CASSQGLAANEQFF
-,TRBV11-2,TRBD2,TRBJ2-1,TGTGCCAGCAGCTCCCCTAGCGGTGAGACCTACAATGAGCAGTTCTTC,CASSSPSGETYNEQFF
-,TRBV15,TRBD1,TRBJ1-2,TGTGCCACCAGCAGAGGCGGGACAGACCCCAACTATGGCTACACCTTC,CATSRGGTDPNYGYTF
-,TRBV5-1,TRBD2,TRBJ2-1,TGCGCCAGCAGCTGGGGGACTAGCGGGAAGAATCATGAGCAGTTCTTC,CASSWGTSGKNHEQFF
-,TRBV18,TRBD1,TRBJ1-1,TGTGCCAGCTCACTCCAGACAGGGGAGAACACTGAAGCTTTCTTT,CASSLQTGENTEAFF
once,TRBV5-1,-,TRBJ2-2,TGCGCCAGCAGCTCTGCGGTGAACACCGGGGAGCTGTTTTTT,CASSSAVNTGELFF
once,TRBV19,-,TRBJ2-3,TGTGCCAGTAGTTTGAGCGGTCCTAGAGCAGATACGCAGTATTTT,CASSLSGPRADTQYF
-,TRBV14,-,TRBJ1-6,TGTGCCAGCAGCCAAGATTCCCTTCGTTCACCCCTCCACTTT,CASSQDSLRSPLHF
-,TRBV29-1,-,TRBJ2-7,TGCAGCGTCCAACCCCAGACAGACGAGCAGTACTTC,CSVQPQTDEQYF
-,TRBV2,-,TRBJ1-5,TGTGCCAGCAGGGAAGACTATAGCAATCAGCCCCAGCATTTT,CASREDYSNQPQHF
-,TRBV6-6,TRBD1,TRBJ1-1,TGTGCCAGCAGGAAAGAACAGGGGAGCACTGAAGCTTTCTTT,CASRKEQGSTEAFF
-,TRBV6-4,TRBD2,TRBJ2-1,TGTGCCAGCAGTGACTCTCCCGGACTAGCGGGAGTAGGTTCCTACAATGAGCAGTTCTTC,CASSDSPGLAGVGSYNEQFF
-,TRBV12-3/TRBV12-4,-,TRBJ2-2,TGTGCCAGCAGGGTACAGGGACGCGGGGAGCTGTTTTTT,CASRVQGRGELFF
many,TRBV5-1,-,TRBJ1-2,TGCGCCAGCAGCTTGGAAGTCCCGGCTAACTATGGCTACACCTTC,CASSLEVPANYGYTF
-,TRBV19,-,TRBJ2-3,TGTGCCAGTAGTATAGGATGGCAGGGTGGCACAGATACGCAGTATTTT,CASSIGWQGGTDTQYF
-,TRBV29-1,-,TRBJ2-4,TGCAGCGCCGTGACAGGACCCTCGATTCAGTACTTC,CSAVTGPSIQYF
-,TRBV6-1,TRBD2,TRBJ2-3,TGTGCCAGCAGTGAAGACGGCGGGAGGGCCACAGATACGCAGTATTTT,CASSEDGGRATDTQYF
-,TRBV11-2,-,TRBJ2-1,TGTGCCAGCAGCTTATCGGCCGGGAGCTCCTACAATGAGCAGTTCTTC,CASSLSAGSSYNEQFF
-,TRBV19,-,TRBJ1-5,TGTGCCTCGAATCAGCCCCAGCATTTT,CASNQPQHF
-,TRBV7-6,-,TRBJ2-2,TGTGCCAGCAGCCTAACACAGGGAGGGGGTGACGGGGAGCTGTTTTTT,CASSLTQGGGDGELFF
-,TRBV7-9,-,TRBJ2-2,TGTGCCAGCAGCTTAACCAGGGCGGGAACCGGGGAGCTGTTTTTT,CASSLTRAGTGELFF
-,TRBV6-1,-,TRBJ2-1,TGTGCCAGCAGTGATGGGAGGAATGAGCAGTTCTTC,CASSDGRNEQFF
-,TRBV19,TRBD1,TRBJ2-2,TGTGCCAGTAGGGACAGGGCGAACACCGGGGAGCTGTTTTTT,CASRDRANTGELFF
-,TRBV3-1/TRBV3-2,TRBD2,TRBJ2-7,TGTGCCAGCAGCCAACTGACTAGCGGCTCCTACGAGCAGTACTTC,CASSQLTSGSYEQYF
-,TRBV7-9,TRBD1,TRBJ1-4,TGTGCCAGCAGCTTATCGTCAGGGGGTGAAAAACTGTTTTTT,CASSLSSGGEKLFF
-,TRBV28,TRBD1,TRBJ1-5,TGTGCCAGCAGACTACAGGGGGTACAGCCCCAGCATTTT,CASRLQGVQPQHF
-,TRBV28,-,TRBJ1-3,TGTGCCAGCAGTTCGGGAGGGACCCTCAGGGGAAACACCATATATTTT,CASSSGGTLRGNTIYF
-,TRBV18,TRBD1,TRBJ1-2,TGTGCCAGCTCACCACCGGGACAGGGGGGTGGCTACACCTTC,CASSPPGQGGGYTF
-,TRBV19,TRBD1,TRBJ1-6,TGTGCCAGTAGTGACAGGGCCGAAAATTCACCCCTCCACTTT,CASSDRAENSPLHF
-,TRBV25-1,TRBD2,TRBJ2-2,TGTGCCAGCAGTGAATATTTTCTCGGGACTAGTATTACCGGGGAGCTGTTTTTT,CASSEYFLGTSITGELFF
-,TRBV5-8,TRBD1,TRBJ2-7,TGTGCCAGCAGCCTGGATCGGACAGGCGTCGAGCAGTACTTC,CASSLDRTGVEQYF
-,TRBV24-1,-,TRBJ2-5,TGTGCCACCAGTGAGTGTCCGTCCCAAGAGACCCAGTACTTC,CATSECPSQETQYF
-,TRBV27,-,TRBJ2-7,TGTGCCAGCAAAGCCGACAACACCTACGAGCAGTACTTC,CASKADNTYEQYF
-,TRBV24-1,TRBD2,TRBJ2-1,TGTGCCACCAGTGATGTAACTAGCGGGAGTGGGAATGAGCAGTTCTTC,CATSDVTSGSGNEQFF
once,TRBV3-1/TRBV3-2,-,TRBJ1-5,TGTGCCAGCAGTAACAGGGGCAATCAGCCCCAGCATTTT,CASSNRGNQPQHF
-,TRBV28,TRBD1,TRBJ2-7,TGTGCCAGCAGTAACAGGGGTGGAGGTGAGCAGTACTTC,CASSNRGGGEQYF
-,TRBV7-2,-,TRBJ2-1,TGTGCCAGCAGCCCTTCGGTCAGGCGAGACAATGAGCAGTTCTTC,CASSPSVRRDNEQFF
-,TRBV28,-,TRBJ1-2,TGTGCCAGCAGTTTAGTCGGACAGCTTTCAAGCTACACCTTC,CASSLVGQLSSYTF
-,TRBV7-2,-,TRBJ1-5,TGTGCCAGCAGCTACAGAGGGAGTAGCAATCAGCCCCAGCATTTT,CASSYRGSSNQPQHF
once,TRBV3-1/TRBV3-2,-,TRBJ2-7,TGTGCCAGCAGCCGAACAGATTCAGGCTACGAGCAGTACTTC,CASSRTDSGYEQYF
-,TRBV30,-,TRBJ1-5,TGTGCCTGGAGCTATAGAGGGCAGCCGAATCAGCCCCAGCATTTT,CAWSYRGQPNQPQHF
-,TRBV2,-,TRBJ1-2,TGTGCCAGCAGTGGAGAGGGGGTAAGCCCTGGCTATGGCTACACCTTC,CASSGEGVSPGYGYTF
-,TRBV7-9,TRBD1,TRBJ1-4,TGTGCCAGCAGCTTTCAGGGACAGGGGAATGAAAAACTGTTTTTT,CASSFQGQGNEKLFF
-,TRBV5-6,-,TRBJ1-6,TGTGCCAGCAGCTTGTATCTGGACAGTGAAACCTATAATTCACCCCTCCACTTT,CASSLYLDSETYNSPLHF
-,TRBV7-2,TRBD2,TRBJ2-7,TGTGCCAGCAGCTCCCCGACTAGCGGGCACTCCTACGAGCAGTACTTC,CASSSPTSGHSYEQYF
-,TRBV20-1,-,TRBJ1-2,TGCAGTGCTAGTCCATTCGTCCGGGGTAACTATGGCTACACCTTC,CSASPFVRGNYGYTF
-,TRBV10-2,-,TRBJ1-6,TGCGCCAGCAGTGAGTTTGGGACTGCTAATTCACCCCTCCACTTT,CASSEFGTANSPLHF
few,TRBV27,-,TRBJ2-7,TGTGCCAGCAGTCTAGTTCACTCCCCTCACGAGCAGTACTTC,CASSLVHSPHEQYF